Detailed here is one T cell receptor beta chain. There are many counts of this clonotype. Its antigen is still unknown. It has no much larger one-base neighbor in the sample; base qualities were not kept. The record originates from a study of Graves' ophthalmopathy and Graves' hyperthyroidism (dated by TCRdb to 2017 to 2018). General notes on the study: Peripheral blood was collected at initial diagnosis, prior to any treatment. Once sampling was done, hyperthyroidism patients were given methimazole at a starting dose of 30 mg daily, while ophthalmopathy patients were given high-dose intravenous methylprednisolone. In total, 135 blood samples were TCR-sequenced: under 45 ophthalmopathy, under 85 hyperthyroidism and some 17 hyperthyroidism-to-ophthalmopathy patients. The approximately 100 discovery patients were divided at random into training and test sets in a 7:3 ratio. The study used signatures of the TCR beta repertoire to tell Graves' ophthalmopathy apart from Graves' hyperthyroidism and to predict which patients would progress to ophthalmopathy. In roughly six hyperthyroidism patients, the T-cell repertoires found in thyroid tissue were compared with those found in blood. An independent validation cohort was composed of some 19 hyperthyroidism patients and some 16 patients who later progressed from hyperthyroidism to ophthalmopathy. A discovery set of 95 to 100 patients (43 ophthalmopathy, under 65 stable hyperthyroidism) was enrolled to explore V-J signatures distinguishing ophthalmopathy from hyperthyroidism.

For repertoire sequencing, TCR beta CDR3 regions were amplified from RNA transcripts. HTBI primers and the Qiagen OneStep RT-PCR kit were used in a first-round RT-PCR, which was followed by a second-round multiplex PCR, size selection and purification. The libraries underwent paired-end sequencing with 100 bp reads on an Illumina HiSeq2000. Per the source publication's procedure: SOAPnuke was used to process the reads, throwing out any read that had adapters, had uncalled bases, had a mean Phred below 15, or lacked an exact constant-primer or identifier match. High-quality paired reads were merged with COPE v1.2.5. Unique nucleotide sequences were defined as clonotypes and aligned to IMGT TRB V, D and J references using MiTCR v1.1. Analysis was restricted to V-J combinations with a frequency above 0.0001, which covered roughly 99% of repertoires. For each V-J combination, a TCR clonal expansion and chaos score was defined as F50 clonal expansion divided by the chaos observed in the TCRdist matrix. Features were reduced by Welch's t-statistics and random forest to over 10 V-J combinations, which fed a naive Bayes classifier. The similarity between thyroid and blood repertoires was quantified using the Morisita-Horn index. TCRdb reworked the public reads: Q25 trimming with fastp, MiXCR clone assembly, productive beta chains retained. CDR3 protein duplicates are merged, each entry listing the most common genes and DNA. The V and J calls here are based on TCRdb, not the publication. The sample records 620,000 or so distinct CDR3 sequences, approximately 22% of which are singletons. Of the sample, 7.1% is held by the ten largest clones.

V is pared back by 8 bases and J by 3 bases, with 10 bases lying between the germline termini. The cysteine opens and the phenylalanine closes a CDR3 of 12 amino acids. Solely the CDR3 DNA is kept, with 36 bases framed from the first base. Hyperthyroidism was defined as stable when no progression to ophthalmopathy occurred within 18 months of follow-up. Patients with hyperthyroidism were aged 18 to 65 years, had been newly diagnosed, and had a disease duration of less than 2 months. Patients with other autoimmune diseases, uncontrolled infections, pregnancy or lactation were excluded from the study. Clinical symptoms, serum thyroxine, TRAb, thyroid ultrasound and orbital computed tomography were used for diagnosis. PBMCs were isolated from 10 ml of fresh peripheral blood by Ficoll-Paque density gradient centrifugation. Total RNA was extracted with Trizol reagent and quality-checked on an Agilent 2100 Bioanalyzer.

General findings and caveats noted by the study authors: In validation, the model predicted ophthalmopathy progression with 55% to 71% sensitivity and roughly 78% specificity; 12 predicted patients were CT-confirmed with GO in a median of 6.5 months. Most expanded thyroid clonotypes with frequency above 0.001 were also detected in blood, suggesting blood repertoires may reflect the thyroid immune response. In cross-validation, the 13-signature model distinguished ophthalmopathy from stable hyperthyroidism with approximately 90% sensitivity and over 81% specificity, while in the test set the corresponding values were about 79% and 69%. No statistical method was used to set the sample size in advance, and the investigators knew which group each participant was assigned to.

The sequence derives from a woman between 18 and 30 years old with stable Graves' hyperthyroidism. Some clones in this sample may be carry-over from other donors' samples. Donor details come from another sample of the same person, matched by shared clones. The sequenced sample was peripheral blood. The chain couples TRBV12-3 or TRBV12-4 to TRBJ1-1, with TRBD1 as a weak D call on 5 bases. The CDR3 region: CASQGSYTEAFF. The sequence in DNA is TGTGCCAGCCAGGGTTCCTACACTGAAGCTTTCTTT.